The 30 T cell receptor beta chains in this list originate from one sample, sequenced in a study of beta chain features in type 1 diabetes. The study's findings and limits: In every one of the four CD4+ subsets, TCRB CDR3s were moderately but significantly shorter in Type 1 diabetes patients.

Sequencing targeted expressed TCRB transcripts, as all isolated RNA had been reverse transcribed. Using immunoSEQ multiplex PCR, the repertoire was profiled, and TCRdb retains in-frame clones only, with some absent. The table lists nearly 700,000 clones, around an eighth of them singletons. Their antigens remain unidentified. Sequenced material: naive CD4+ T cells from blood. These receptors all stem from a man in his late teens or twenties with type 1 diabetes.

The J gene is TRBJ1-6, the V gene TRBV6-5, with 7 bases fitting TRBD1. Germline CDR1 is MNHEY and CDR2 is SVGAGI. V lost 2 bases to trimming and J lost 7 bases; unmatched junction nucleotides: 2. The CDR3 runs 14 residues. The CDR3 is CASSYGTANSPLHF. The CDR3 region has the DNA TGTGCCAGCAGTTACGGGACAGCGAATTCACCCCTCCACTTT.

This chain links TRBV7-2 with TRBJ2-7; a possible D gene is TRBD1 (6 bases). Germline-derived CDR1 and CDR2 are SGHTA and FQGNSA. This CDR3 comprises 13 residues. V lost 4 bases and J 4 bases, leaving 11 bases between the germline ends. The CDR3 is CASSSSGAYEQYF. The DNA of the CDR3 is TGTGCCAGCAGCTCTTCAGGGGCGTACGAGCAGTACTTC.

The rearrangement uses TRBV25-1 and TRBJ2-7, with D possibly being TRBD2 (6 bases). The ends were cut back, 6 bases at V and 3 bases at J, with 24 bases in the middle. The V gene's germline CDR1 is MGHDK and CDR2 SYGVNS. CDR3 size: 17 residues. The CDR3 sequence: CASSRLGAAGNNYEQYF. The CDR3, as DNA: TGTGCCAGCAGCCGCCTAGGGGCGGCGGGGAACAACTACGAGCAGTACTTC.

The chain's CDR3 is CASSFGGNKPNTEAFF. CDR3 nucleotides: TGTGCCAGCAGTTTTGGGGGGAATAAGCCGAACACTGAAGCTTTCTTT. This chain uses TRBV27 with TRBJ1-1, with D tentatively TRBD1 (5 bases). Trimming left V 3 bases short and J 1 base short, with 15 bases between. CDR1 and CDR2 from the germline V gene are MNHEY and SMNVEV (reference sequence). This CDR3 is built from 16 residues.

This clone was detected a few times. The chain links TRBV28 to TRBJ1-6; weak D call: TRBD1 (6 bases). Trimming took 4 bases from V and 7 from J, leaving 11 bases between them. Germline CDR1 is MDHEN and CDR2 is SYDVKM. The CDR3 is 14 residues long. CDR3 loop: CASSSTGKNSPLHF. In DNA form, the CDR3 reads TGTGCCAGCAGTTCTACAGGGAAGAATTCACCCCTCCACTTT.

This clone came up a few times. The rearrangement links TRBV5-1 to TRBJ2-3; D gene uncertain. Trimming removed 0 bases at V and 2 bases at J, with 7 bases between. The CDR3 has 14 residues. In germline, CDR1 is SGHRS, CDR2 YFSETQ. CDR3 in amino acids: CASSLDGATDTQYF. CDR3 DNA: TGCGCCAGCAGCTTGGACGGCGCCACAGATACGCAGTATTTT.

The chain couples TRBV30 to TRBJ1-5; 10 bases map to TRBD1. The V segment lost 5 bases and the J segment 3 bases; nucleotides outside the gene matches: 1. This CDR3 spans 13 amino acids. Per the germline V gene, CDR1 is GTSNPN and CDR2 is SVGIG (reference sequence). This CDR3 reads CAWGTGANQPQHF. CDR3 coding DNA: TGTGCCTGGGGGACAGGGGCCAATCAGCCCCAGCATTTT. Full variable domain (rest looked up from reference TRBV30 and TRBJ1-5): SQTIHQWPATLVQPVGSPLSLECTVEGTSNPNLYWYRQAAGRGLQLLFYSVGIGQISSEVPQNLSASRPQDRQFILSSKKLLLSDSGFYLCAWGTGANQPQHFGDGTRLSIL.

This clone showed up just a few times. The V and J genes are TRBV9 and TRBJ1-3; possibly TRBD1 for D (5 bases). The CDR3 is 14 residues long. Germline V lookup: CDR1 SGDLS, CDR2 YYNGEE. The V gene lost 1 base and the J gene lost 2 bases, with 7 bases spanning the gap. CDR3 sequence: CASSVQGTGNTIYF. CDR3 in DNA: TGTGCCAGCAGCGTACAGGGTACTGGAAACACCATATATTTT.

This clone was detected once. The chain employs TRBV28 and TRBJ1-6, with a weak D call TRBD1 (5 bases). This CDR3 has 15 residues. Trimming removed 0 bases at V and 8 bases at J, with 11 bases between. CDR1 and CDR2 (germline): MDHEN, SYDVKM. The CDR3 protein is CASSLWQGGDSPLHF. The CDR3 DNA sequence: TGTGCCAGCAGTTTATGGCAGGGTGGGGATTCACCCCTCCACTTT.

This clone came up a few times. V and J are TRBV29-1 and TRBJ2-7, with 10 bases fitting TRBD1. CDR1 and CDR2 from the germline V gene are SQVTM and ANQGSEA. CDR3 length equals 15 residues. V lost 6 bases, J lost 2 bases, and 10 bases stayed unmatched. CDR3: CSVLKGGQGTYEQYF. CDR3 in DNA: TGCAGCGTCTTGAAAGGGGGACAGGGGACCTACGAGCAGTACTTC.

The chain employs TRBV30 and TRBJ1-1, with D possibly matching TRBD1 (6 bases). CDR1 is GTSNPN and CDR2 is SVGIG in the germline V gene (reference sequence). Trimming left V 0 bases short and J 6 bases short, with 14 bases between. CDR3 length equals 14 residues. CDR3: CAWSVQGLSSEAFF. The CDR3 DNA follows: TGTGCCTGGAGTGTCCAGGGGCTAAGTTCTGAAGCTTTCTTT.

This clone was seen a handful of times. The genes are TRBV30 and TRBJ1-3; TRBD1 agrees at 8 bases. Germline V gene sequence: CDR1 GTSNPN, CDR2 SVGIG (reference sequence). V trimming: 5 bases; J trimming: 2 bases; junction bases outside the gene matches: 8. The CDR3 has 15 amino acids. CDR3 nucleotide sequence: TGTGCCTGGGGCCGGACAGGGCGGGCTGGAAACACCATATATTTT. It encodes CAWGRTGRAGNTIYF.

A few counts support this clone. This sequence joins TRBV28 and TRBJ2-5; D uncertain. Between the trimmed V and J ends, which lost 2 bases and 9 bases, there was a span of 10 bases. This CDR3 contains 12 residues. CDR1 and CDR2 from the germline V gene are MDHEN and SYDVKM. CDR3 loop: CASSLGHEAQYF. CDR3 nucleotides: TGTGCCAGCAGTTTAGGTCATGAGGCCCAGTACTTC. Full variable domain (remainder filled in from reference TRBV28 and TRBJ2-5): DVKVTQSSRYLVKRTGEKVFLECVQDMDHENMFWYRQDPGLGLRLIYFSYDVKMKEKGDIPEGYSVSREKKERFSLILESASTNQTSMYLCASSLGHEAQYFGPGTRLLVL.

The chain recombines TRBV7-9 with TRBJ1-5; tentative D call: TRBD1 (5 bases). The germline V gene encodes CDR1 SEHNR and CDR2 FQNEAQ (reference sequence). V lost 2 bases, J lost 0 bases, and 8 bases lay in between. There are 15 residues in the CDR3. CDR3 residues: CASSLPGNSNQPQHF. The DNA for the CDR3 is TGTGCCAGCAGCTTACCAGGGAATAGCAATCAGCCCCAGCATTTT. Drawing the rest from reference TRBV7-9 and TRBJ1-5, the complete variable domain is DTGVSQNPRHKITKRGQNVTFRCDPISEHNRLYWYRQTLGQGPEFLTYFQNEAQLEKSRLLSDRFSAERPKGSFSTLEIQRTEQGDSAMYLCASSLPGNSNQPQHFGDGTRLSIL.

This clone was recorded a few times. The V and J genes are TRBV7-2 and TRBJ1-2, with D maybe TRBD1 (5 bases). The germline V gene encodes CDR1 SGHTA and CDR2 FQGNSA. Between the trimmed V and J ends, which lost 1 base and 6 bases, there was a span of 15 bases. The CDR3 has 15 amino acids. In DNA form, the CDR3 reads TGTGCCAGCAGCTTAGTAACTCAGGGTTGGGATGGCTACACCTTC. This translates into CASSLVTQGWDGYTF. Complete variable domain (other parts from reference TRBV7-2 and TRBJ1-2): GAGVSQSPSNKVTEKGKDVELRCDPISGHTALYWYRQSLGQGLEFLIYFQGNSAPDKSGLPSDRFSAERTGGSVSTLTIQRTQQEDSAVYLCASSLVTQGWDGYTFGSGTRLTVV.

The chain is built from TRBV29-1 and TRBJ1-1; D gene uncertain. CDR1 is SQVTM, CDR2 ANQGSEA, per germline. V shed 3 bases and J shed 4 bases, with 6 bases lying between them. The CDR3 length is 11 residues. CDR3 coding DNA: TGCAGCGTTGAGGACGGCACTGAAGCTTTCTTT. This codes for CSVEDGTEAFF.

This clone showed up just a few times. The chain uses TRBV29-1 and TRBJ2-3; 8 nucleotides align to TRBD1. Per the germline V gene, CDR1 is SQVTM and CDR2 is ANQGSEA. The length of the CDR3 is 15 residues. The junction had 7 bases not matched to a gene; V was cut back by 0 bases and J by 5 bases. CDR3 bases: TGCAGCGTTGAAGACTTGACAGGGGAAGGAGATACGCAGTATTTT. Protein: CSVEDLTGEGDTQYF.

The chain links TRBV25-1 to TRBJ2-4, with TRBD1 identical over 8 bases. The CDR3 contains 13 residues. J lost 5 bases, V lost 8 bases, and 5 bases had no gene match. The germline gives CDR1 MGHDK, CDR2 SYGVNS. The CDR3, as DNA: TGTGCCAGCGGACAGGGTGGAGAAAACATTCAGTACTTC. Protein product: CASGQGGENIQYF.

This clone was counted a few times. The chain joins TRBV7-2 to TRBJ2-1; either TRBD1 or TRBD2 may supply D (5 bases each). Per the germline V gene, CDR1 is SGHTA and CDR2 is FQGNSA. The V gene lost 1 base and the J gene lost 7 bases, with 14 bases spanning the gap. CDR3 length: 15 residues. The CDR3 coding sequence is TGTGCCAGCAGCTTAGATGGGGGTGGATTGAATGAGCAGTTCTTC. The encoded protein is CASSLDGGGLNEQFF.

Of note for this clone: A junction boundary mismatches the germline segment, possibly from a read error. The rearrangement joins TRBV5-1 to TRBJ1-1; 7 nucleotides line up with TRBD1. The CDR3 length is 14 residues. CDR1 is SGHRS, CDR2 YFSETQ, per germline. The CDR3 here is CASSLDRTNTEAFF. The CDR3 region has the DNA TGCGCCAGCAGTTTGGACAGGACAAACACTGAAGCTTTCTTT.

The chain combines TRBV7-9 with TRBJ2-1; 9 nucleotides agree with TRBD1. The CDR3 sequence is 16 residues long. CDR1 and CDR2 (germline): SEHNR, FQNEAQ (reference sequence). Germline trimming cut 5 bases from V and 5 bases from J; bases unmatched to any gene: 10. CDR3 loop: CASSPRQGQGNNEQFF. For the CDR3, the DNA is TGTGCCAGCAGCCCGCGCCAGGGACAGGGTAACAATGAGCAGTTCTTC.

This chain uses TRBV10-3 with TRBJ2-7; D gene unclear. The CDR3 has 15 amino acids. Germline values: CDR1 ENHRY, CDR2 SYGVKD. V lost 4 bases to trimming and J lost 0 bases, with 13 bases between them. The CDR3 sequence: CAISAGGRSSYEQYF. CDR3 bases: TGTGCCATCAGTGCAGGCGGCAGGAGCTCCTACGAGCAGTACTTC.

This clone was counted between two and nine times. The gene calls are TRBV6-1 and TRBJ2-1, with 9 bases matching TRBD1. The CDR3 is 12 residues long. CDR1 MNHNS and CDR2 SASEGT come from the germline V gene. J lost 8 bases, V lost 5 bases, and 1 base had no gene match. In DNA, the CDR3 is TGTGCCAGCAGTCGGGACAGGGATGAGCAGTTCTTC. Amino acid sequence: CASSRDRDEQFF.

This chain connects TRBV25-1 to TRBJ1-2, with no clear D. V was clipped by 1 base and J by 3 bases, with 6 bases between them. The CDR3 contains 13 residues. Germline V CDR1 and CDR2: MGHDK, SYGVNS. The CDR3 nucleotides read TGTGCCAGCAGTGAATTCAGAGACTATGGCTACACCTTC. Amino acids: CASSEFRDYGYTF.

This rearrangement joins TRBV7-9 to TRBJ2-2; TRBD2 aligns across 7 bases. V lost 4 bases to trimming and J lost 1 base; unmatched junction nucleotides: 3. Germline V gene sequence: CDR1 SEHNR, CDR2 FQNEAQ (reference sequence). The CDR3 has 15 residues. CDR3 in DNA: TGTGCCAGCAGCTACGGGACTAAGAACACCGGGGAGCTGTTTTTT. The encoded protein is CASSYGTKNTGELFF.

This clone was seen a handful of times. One junction end does not reproduce the germline sequence, and a read error may be involved. This rearrangement joins TRBV7-7 to TRBJ1-5; D ambiguous. The CDR3 has 15 amino acids. Germline V CDR1 and CDR2: SSHAT, FNYEAQ (reference sequence). The DNA of the CDR3 is TGTGCTAGCAGCTTAGTGTTGATGGGGTTCCAACCCCAGCATTTT. Amino acid sequence: CASSLVLMGFQPQHF.

The chain combines TRBV28 with TRBJ1-5, with a tentative D call TRBD1 (6 bases). This CDR3 comprises 13 residues. The V and J ends lost 10 bases and 7 bases respectively, with 17 bases between them. From germline, CDR1 is MDHEN and CDR2 SYDVKM. Here the CDR3 reads CAIDRQVGQPQHF. In DNA form, the CDR3 reads TGTGCCATCGACAGACAGGTCGGCCAGCCCCAGCATTTT. Supplemented by reference TRBV28 and TRBJ1-5, the full variable domain reads DVKVTQSSRYLVKRTGEKVFLECVQDMDHENMFWYRQDPGLGLRLIYFSYDVKMKEKGDIPEGYSVSREKKERFSLILESASTNQTSMYLCAIDRQVGQPQHFGDGTRLSIL.

The sample holds one count of this clone. The chain couples TRBV11-2 to TRBJ2-7, with D uncertain. Germline-derived CDR1 and CDR2 are SGHAT and FQNNGV. The CDR3 runs to 12 residues. V lost 2 bases, J lost 7 bases, and 9 bases lay in between. The CDR3 DNA is TGTGCCAGCAGCTTACAGGCCTCGGAGCAGTACTTC. Translating gives CASSLQASEQYF.

This rearrangement joins TRBV15 to TRBJ1-2, with D unresolved. This CDR3 region has 15 residues. The germline CDR1 and CDR2 sequences are LNHNV and YYDKDF (reference sequence). V was shortened by 1 base and J by 4 bases, with 13 bases between the two germline ends. The CDR3 nucleotides read TGTGCCACCAGCAGAGCTGCGAGTGAGGGCTATGGCTACACCTTC. Translating it yields CATSRAASEGYGYTF.

The chain employs TRBV7-2 and TRBJ1-3, with D possibly matching TRBD1 (5 bases). Germline V gene sequence: CDR1 SGHTA, CDR2 FQGNSA. CDR3 length equals 14 residues. V was trimmed by 6 bases and J by 0 bases, leaving 9 bases between them. The CDR3 nucleotides are TGTGCCAGCAGAAAAACAGGCTCTGGAAACACCATATATTTT. Translation: CASRKTGSGNTIYF.